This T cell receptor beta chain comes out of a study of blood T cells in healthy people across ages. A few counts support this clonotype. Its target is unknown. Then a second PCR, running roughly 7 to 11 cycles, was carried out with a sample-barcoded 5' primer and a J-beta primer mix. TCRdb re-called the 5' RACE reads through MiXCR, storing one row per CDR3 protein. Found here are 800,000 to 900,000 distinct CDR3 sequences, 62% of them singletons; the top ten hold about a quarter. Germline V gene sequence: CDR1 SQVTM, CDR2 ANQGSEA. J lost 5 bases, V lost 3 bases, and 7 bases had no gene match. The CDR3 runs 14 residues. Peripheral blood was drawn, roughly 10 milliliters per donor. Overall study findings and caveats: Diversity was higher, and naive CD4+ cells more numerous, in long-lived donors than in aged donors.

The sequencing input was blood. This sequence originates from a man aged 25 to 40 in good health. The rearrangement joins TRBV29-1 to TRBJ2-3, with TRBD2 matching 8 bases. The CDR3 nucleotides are TGCAGCGTTGACGGGCGGGGGGATTTAGATACGCAGTATTTT. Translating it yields CSVDGRGDLDTQYF.